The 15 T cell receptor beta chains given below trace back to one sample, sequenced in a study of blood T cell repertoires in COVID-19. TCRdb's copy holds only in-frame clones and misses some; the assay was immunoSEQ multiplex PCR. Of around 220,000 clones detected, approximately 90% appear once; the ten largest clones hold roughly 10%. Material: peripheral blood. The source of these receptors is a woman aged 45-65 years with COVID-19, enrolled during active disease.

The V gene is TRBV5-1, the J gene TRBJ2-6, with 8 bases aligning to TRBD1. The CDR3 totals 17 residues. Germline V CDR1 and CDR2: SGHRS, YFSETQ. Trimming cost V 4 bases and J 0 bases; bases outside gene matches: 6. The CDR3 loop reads CASSPGTGGSGANVLTF. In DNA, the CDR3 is TGCGCCAGCAGCCCAGGGACAGGAGGCTCTGGGGCCAACGTCCTGACTTTC.

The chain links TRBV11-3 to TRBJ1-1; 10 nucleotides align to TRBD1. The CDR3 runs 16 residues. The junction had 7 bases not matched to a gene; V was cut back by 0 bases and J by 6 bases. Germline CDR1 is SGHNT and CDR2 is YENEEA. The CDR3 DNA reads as TGTGCCAGCAGCTTAGATTTGACAGGGGGCTCTGCTGAAGCTTTCTTT. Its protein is CASSLDLTGGSAEAFF.

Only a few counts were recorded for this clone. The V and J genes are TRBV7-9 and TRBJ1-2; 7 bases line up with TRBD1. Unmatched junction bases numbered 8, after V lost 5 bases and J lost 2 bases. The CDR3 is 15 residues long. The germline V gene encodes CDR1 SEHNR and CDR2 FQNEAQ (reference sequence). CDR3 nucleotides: TGTGCCAGCAGCCCGACAGGGCAACACAACTATGGCTACACCTTC. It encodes CASSPTGQHNYGYTF.

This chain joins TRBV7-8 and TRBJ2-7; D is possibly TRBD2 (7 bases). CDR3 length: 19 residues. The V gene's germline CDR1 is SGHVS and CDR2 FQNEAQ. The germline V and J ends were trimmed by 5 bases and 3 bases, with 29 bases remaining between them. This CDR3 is CASSPRFTTQGRGSYEQYF. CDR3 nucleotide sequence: TGTGCCAGCAGCCCCCGTTTTACTACTCAGGGGCGGGGGAGCTACGAGCAGTACTTC.

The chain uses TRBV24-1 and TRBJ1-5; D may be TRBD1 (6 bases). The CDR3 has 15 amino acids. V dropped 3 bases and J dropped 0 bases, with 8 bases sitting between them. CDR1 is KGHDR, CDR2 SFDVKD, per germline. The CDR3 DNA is TGTGCCACCAGTGATCCAGGGGATAGCAATCAGCCCCAGCATTTT. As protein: CATSDPGDSNQPQHF.

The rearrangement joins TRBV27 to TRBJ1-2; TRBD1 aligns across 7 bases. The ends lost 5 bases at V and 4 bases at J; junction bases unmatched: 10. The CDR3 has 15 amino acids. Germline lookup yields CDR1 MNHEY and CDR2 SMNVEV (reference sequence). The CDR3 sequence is CASSPPGTALYGYTF. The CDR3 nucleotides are TGTGCCAGCAGTCCACCCGGGACAGCCCTCTATGGCTACACCTTC.

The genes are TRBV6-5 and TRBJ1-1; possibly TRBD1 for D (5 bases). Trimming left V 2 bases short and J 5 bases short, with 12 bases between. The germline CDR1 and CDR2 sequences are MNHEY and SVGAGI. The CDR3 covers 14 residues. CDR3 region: CASSYVGLWTEAFF. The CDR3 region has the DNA TGTGCCAGCAGTTACGTGGGACTATGGACTGAAGCTTTCTTT.

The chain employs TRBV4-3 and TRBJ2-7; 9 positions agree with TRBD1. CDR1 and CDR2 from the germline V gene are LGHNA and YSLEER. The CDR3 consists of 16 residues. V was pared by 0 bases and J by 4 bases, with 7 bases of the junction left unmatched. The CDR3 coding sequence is TGCGCCAGCAGCCAAGATTTAGGGACAGGGAGTTACGAGCAGTACTTC. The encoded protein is CASSQDLGTGSYEQYF.

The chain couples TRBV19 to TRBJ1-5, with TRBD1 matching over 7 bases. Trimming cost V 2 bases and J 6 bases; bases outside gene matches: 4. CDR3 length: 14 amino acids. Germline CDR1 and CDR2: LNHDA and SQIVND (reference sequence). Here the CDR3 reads CASSISTGIQPQHF. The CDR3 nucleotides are TGTGCCAGTAGTATATCGACAGGGATTCAGCCCCAGCATTTT.

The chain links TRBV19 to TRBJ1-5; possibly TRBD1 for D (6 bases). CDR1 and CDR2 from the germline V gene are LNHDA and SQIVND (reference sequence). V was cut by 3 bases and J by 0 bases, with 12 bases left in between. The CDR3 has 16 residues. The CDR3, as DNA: TGTGCCAGTAGTATTCGGGCAGGGGCTAGCAATCAGCCCCAGCATTTT. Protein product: CASSIRAGASNQPQHF. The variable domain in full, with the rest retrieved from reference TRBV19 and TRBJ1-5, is DGGITQSPKYLFRKEGQNVTLSCEQNLNHDAMYWYRQDPGQGLRLIYYSQIVNDFQKGDIAEGYSVSREKKESFPLTVTSAQKNPTAFYLCASSIRAGASNQPQHFGDGTRLSIL.

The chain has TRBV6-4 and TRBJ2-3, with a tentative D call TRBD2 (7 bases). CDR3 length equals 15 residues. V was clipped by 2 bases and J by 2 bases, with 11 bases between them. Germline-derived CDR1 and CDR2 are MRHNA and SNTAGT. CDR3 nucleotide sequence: TGTGCCAGCAGTGACGGGGGGGGCCCCACAGATACGCAGTATTTT. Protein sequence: CASSDGGGPTDTQYF.

In DNA form, the CDR3 reads TGTGCCAGTAGTCCCCGGACAGGGGGGATTGGATCACCCCTCCACTTT. This translates into CASSPRTGGIGSPLHF. The gene calls are TRBV19 and TRBJ1-6, with 10 bases fitting TRBD1. This CDR3 spans 16 amino acids. Germline V lookup: CDR1 LNHDA, CDR2 SQIVND (reference sequence). V lost 5 bases and J lost 10; bases outside the gene matches: 11.

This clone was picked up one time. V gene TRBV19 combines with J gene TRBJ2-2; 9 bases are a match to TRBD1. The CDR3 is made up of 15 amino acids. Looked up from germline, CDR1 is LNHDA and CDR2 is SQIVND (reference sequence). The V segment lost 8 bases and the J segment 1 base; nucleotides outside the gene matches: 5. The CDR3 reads CASRQGQGNTGELFF. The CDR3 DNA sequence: TGTGCCAGTCGCCAGGGACAGGGGAACACCGGGGAGCTGTTTTTT. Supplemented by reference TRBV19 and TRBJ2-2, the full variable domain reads DGGITQSPKYLFRKEGQNVTLSCEQNLNHDAMYWYRQDPGQGLRLIYYSQIVNDFQKGDIAEGYSVSREKKESFPLTVTSAQKNPTAFYLCASRQGQGNTGELFFGEGSRLTVL.

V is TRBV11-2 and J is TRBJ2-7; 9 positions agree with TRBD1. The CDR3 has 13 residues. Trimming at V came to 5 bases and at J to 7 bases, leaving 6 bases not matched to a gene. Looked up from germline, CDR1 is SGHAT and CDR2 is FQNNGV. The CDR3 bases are TGTGCCAGCAGCCCGGGACAGGGTAGGGAGCAGTACTTC. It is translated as CASSPGQGREQYF.

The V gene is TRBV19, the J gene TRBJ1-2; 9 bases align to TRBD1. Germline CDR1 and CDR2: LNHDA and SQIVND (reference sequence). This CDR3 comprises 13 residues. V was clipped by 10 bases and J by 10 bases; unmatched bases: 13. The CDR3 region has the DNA TGTGCCATCAGCGCCGGGACAGGGAAAGACTACACCTTC. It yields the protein CAISAGTGKDYTF.